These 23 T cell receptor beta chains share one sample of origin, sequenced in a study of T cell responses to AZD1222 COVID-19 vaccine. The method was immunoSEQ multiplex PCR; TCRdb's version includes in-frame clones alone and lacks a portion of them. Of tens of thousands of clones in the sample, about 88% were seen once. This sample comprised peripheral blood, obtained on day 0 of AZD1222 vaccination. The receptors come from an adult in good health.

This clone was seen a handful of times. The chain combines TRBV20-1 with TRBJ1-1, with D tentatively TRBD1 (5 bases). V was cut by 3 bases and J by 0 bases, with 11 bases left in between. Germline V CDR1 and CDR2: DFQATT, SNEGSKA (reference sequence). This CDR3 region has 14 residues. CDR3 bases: TGCAGTGCTAGTCAGGGTTTCATGAACACTGAAGCTTTCTTT. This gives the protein CSASQGFMNTEAFF.

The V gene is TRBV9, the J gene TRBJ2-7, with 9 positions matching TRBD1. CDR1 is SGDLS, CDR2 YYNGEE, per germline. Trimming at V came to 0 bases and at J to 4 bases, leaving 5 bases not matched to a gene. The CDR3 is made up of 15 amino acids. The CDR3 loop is CASSVAGTGSYEQYF. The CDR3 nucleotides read TGTGCCAGCAGCGTAGCCGGGACAGGGAGTTACGAGCAGTACTTC.

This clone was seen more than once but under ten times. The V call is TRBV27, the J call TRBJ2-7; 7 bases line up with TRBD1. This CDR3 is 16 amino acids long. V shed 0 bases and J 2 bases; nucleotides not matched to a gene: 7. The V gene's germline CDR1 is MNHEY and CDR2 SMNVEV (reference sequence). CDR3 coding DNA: TGTGCCAGCAGTTTATCGTCCGGGACAGCGACCTACGAGCAGTACTTC. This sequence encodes CASSLSSGTATYEQYF.

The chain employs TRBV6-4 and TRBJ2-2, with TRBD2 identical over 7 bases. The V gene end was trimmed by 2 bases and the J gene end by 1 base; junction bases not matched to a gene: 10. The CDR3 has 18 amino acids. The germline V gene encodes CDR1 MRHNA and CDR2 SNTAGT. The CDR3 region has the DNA TGTGCCAGCAGTGACGGAATGGGGGAGCGGGAGAACACCGGGGAGCTGTTTTTT. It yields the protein CASSDGMGERENTGELFF.

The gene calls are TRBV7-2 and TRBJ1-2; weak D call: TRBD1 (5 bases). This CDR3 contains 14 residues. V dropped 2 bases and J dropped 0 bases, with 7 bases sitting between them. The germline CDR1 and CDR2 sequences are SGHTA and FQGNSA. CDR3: CASSLLGANYGYTF. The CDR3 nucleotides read TGTGCCAGCAGCTTATTGGGGGCTAACTATGGCTACACCTTC.

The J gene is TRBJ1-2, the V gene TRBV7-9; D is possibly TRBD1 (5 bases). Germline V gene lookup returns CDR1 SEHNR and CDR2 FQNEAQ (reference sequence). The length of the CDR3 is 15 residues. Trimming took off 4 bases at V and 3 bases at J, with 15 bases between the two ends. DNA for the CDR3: TGTGCCAGCAGCTCCCCCTCCGGGGGAGACTATGGCTACACCTTC. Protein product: CASSSPSGGDYGYTF.

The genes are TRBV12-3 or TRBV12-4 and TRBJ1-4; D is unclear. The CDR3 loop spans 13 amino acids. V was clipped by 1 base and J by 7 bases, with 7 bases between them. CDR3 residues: CASSLGLSEKLFF. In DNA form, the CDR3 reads TGTGCCAGCAGTTTAGGCCTGAGTGAAAAACTGTTTTTT.

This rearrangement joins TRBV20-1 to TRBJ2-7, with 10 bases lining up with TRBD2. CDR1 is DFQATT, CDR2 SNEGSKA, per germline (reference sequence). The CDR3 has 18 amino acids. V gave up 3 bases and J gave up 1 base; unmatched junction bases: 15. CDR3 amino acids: CSASRIAGGATHSYEQYF. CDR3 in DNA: TGCAGTGCTAGTAGGATAGCGGGGGGAGCGACTCATTCCTACGAGCAGTACTTC.

The CDR3 DNA sequence: TGTGCCAGTAGTATATCCGAGGAGCCGGGGCCCCAGCATTTT. It translates to CASSISEEPGPQHF. The chain combines TRBV19 with TRBJ1-5; unclear D gene. Germline V gives CDR1 LNHDA, CDR2 SQIVND (reference sequence). The V end was cut by 2 bases, the J end by 9 bases, with 14 bases between. The CDR3 is 14 residues long.

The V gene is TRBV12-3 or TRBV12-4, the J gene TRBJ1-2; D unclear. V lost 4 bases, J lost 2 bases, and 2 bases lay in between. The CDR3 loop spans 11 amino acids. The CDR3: CASSYNYGYTF. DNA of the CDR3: TGTGCCAGCAGTTACAACTATGGCTACACCTTC.

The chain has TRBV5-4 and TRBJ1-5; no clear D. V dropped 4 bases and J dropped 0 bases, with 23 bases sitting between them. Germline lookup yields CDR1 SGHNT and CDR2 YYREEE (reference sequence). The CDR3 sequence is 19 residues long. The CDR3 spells CASSLKHKPRGYSNQPQHF. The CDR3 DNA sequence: TGTGCCAGCAGCCTCAAGCACAAGCCCAGAGGTTATAGCAATCAGCCCCAGCATTTT.

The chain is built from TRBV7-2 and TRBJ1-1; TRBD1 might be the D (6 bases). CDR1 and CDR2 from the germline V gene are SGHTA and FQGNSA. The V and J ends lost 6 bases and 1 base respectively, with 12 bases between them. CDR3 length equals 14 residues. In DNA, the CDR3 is TGTGCCAGCAGTTCTAGGGGGGCGAACACTGAAGCTTTCTTT. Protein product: CASSSRGANTEAFF.

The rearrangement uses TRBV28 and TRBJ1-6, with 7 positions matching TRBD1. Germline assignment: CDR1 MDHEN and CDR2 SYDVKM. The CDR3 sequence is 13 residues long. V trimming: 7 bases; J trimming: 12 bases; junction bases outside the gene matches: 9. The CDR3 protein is CASTLGQPIPLHF. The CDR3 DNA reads TGTGCCAGCACCCTGGGACAGCCCATACCCCTCCACTTT.

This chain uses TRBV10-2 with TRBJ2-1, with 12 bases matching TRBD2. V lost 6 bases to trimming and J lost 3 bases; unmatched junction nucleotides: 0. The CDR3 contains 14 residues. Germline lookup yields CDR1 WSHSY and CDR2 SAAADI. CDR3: CASRLAGGYNEQFF. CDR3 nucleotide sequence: TGCGCCAGCAGACTAGCGGGGGGCTACAATGAGCAGTTCTTC.

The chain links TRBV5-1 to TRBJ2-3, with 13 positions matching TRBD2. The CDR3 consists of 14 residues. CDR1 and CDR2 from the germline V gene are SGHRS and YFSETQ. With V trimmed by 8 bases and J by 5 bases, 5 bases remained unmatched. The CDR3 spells CASRTSGGEDTQYF. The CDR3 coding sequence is TGCGCCAGTCGGACTAGCGGGGGTGAAGATACGCAGTATTTT.

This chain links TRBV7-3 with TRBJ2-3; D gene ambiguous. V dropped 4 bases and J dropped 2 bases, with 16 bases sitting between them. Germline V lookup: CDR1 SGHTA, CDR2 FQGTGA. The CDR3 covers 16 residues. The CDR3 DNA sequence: TGTGCCAGCAGCTCAAAGCACGGGTTTGACACAGATACGCAGTATTTT. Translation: CASSSKHGFDTDTQYF.

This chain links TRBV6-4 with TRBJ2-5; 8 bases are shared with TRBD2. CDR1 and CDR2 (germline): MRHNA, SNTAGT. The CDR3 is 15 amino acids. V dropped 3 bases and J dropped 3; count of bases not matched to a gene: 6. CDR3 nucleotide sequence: TGTGCCAGCAGTGATCCGGGGACTAGAAAAGAGACCCAGTACTTC. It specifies CASSDPGTRKETQYF.

The CDR3 is CASSLTGTDGYTF. CDR3 DNA: TGTGCCAGCAGTTTGACAGGTACAGATGGCTACACCTTC. The chain employs TRBV12-3 or TRBV12-4 and TRBJ1-2; the D gene is possibly TRBD1 (6 bases). This CDR3 region has 13 residues. V dropped 3 bases and J dropped 6 bases, with 11 bases sitting between them.

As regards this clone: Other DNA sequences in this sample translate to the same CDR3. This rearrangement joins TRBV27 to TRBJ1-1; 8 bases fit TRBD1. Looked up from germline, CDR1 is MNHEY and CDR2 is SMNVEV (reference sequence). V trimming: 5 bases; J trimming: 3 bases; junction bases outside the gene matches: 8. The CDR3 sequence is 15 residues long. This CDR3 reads CASSPGQGSDTEAFF. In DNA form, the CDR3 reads TGTGCCAGCAGTCCCGGACAGGGAAGTGACACTGAAGCTTTCTTT.

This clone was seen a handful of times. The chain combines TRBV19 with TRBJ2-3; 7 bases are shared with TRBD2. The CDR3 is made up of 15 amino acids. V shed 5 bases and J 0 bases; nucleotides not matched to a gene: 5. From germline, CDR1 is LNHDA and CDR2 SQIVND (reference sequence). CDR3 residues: CASSEGTTSTDTQYF. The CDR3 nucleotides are TGTGCCAGTAGTGAGGGGACTACTAGCACAGATACGCAGTATTTT.

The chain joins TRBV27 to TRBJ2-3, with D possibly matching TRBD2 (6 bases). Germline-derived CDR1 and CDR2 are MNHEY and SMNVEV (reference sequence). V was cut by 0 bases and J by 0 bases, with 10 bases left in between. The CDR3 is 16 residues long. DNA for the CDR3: TGTGCCAGCAGTTTATCAATGGGACTTAGCACAGATACGCAGTATTTT. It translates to CASSLSMGLSTDTQYF.

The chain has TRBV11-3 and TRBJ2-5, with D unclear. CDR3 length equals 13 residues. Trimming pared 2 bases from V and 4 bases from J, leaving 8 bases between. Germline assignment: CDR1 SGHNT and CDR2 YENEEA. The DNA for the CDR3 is TGTGCCAGCAGCTTAAAGGGCTCAGAGACCCAGTACTTC. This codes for CASSLKGSETQYF.

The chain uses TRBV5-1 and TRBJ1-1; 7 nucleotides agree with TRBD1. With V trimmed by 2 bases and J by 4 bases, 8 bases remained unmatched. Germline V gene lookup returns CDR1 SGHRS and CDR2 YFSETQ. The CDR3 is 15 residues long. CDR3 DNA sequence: TGCGCCAGCAGCTTTACAGGGGAAGGGTTCACTGAAGCTTTCTTT. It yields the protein CASSFTGEGFTEAFF.